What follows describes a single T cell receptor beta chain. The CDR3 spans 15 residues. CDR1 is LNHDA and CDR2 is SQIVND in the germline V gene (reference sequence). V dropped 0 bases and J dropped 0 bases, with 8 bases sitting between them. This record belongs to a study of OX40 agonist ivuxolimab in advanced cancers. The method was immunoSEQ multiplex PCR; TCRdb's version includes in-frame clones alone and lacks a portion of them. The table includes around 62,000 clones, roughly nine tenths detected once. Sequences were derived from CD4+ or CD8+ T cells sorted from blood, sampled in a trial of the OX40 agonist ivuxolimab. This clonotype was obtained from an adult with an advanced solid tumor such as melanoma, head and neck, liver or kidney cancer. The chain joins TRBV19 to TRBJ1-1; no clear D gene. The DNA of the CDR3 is TGTGCCAGTAGTATAGACCCGGCGGTGAACACTGAAGCTTTCTTT. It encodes CASSIDPAVNTEAFF.